The entry that follows covers one TCR beta chain sequence. Its specificity is unknown. Germline V gene lookup returns CDR1 SQVTM and CDR2 ANQGSEA. The CDR3 is made up of 14 amino acids. No T cells were sorted before total RNA was taken from whole blood. This specimen comes from a study of monozygotic twins with inflammatory bowel disease. TCRdb reworked the 5' RACE reads into one entry per CDR3 protein, no DNA. The sample totals approximately 330,000 distinct CDR3 sequences. Study-wide results and caveats: Especially with disease activity, IBD patients had fewer clonotypes in common with others than healthy twins did. In patient repertoires, differing immunosuppressive treatments may have added some variability.

This sequence joins TRBV29-1 and TRBJ2-5; TCRdb lists TRBD1, though no DNA is available to test this call. This receptor was obtained from a human donor with ulcerative colitis or Crohn's disease, or a healthy co-twin of an affected twin (not recorded which). What was sequenced was blood. CDR3: CSALPTGLGRTQYF.